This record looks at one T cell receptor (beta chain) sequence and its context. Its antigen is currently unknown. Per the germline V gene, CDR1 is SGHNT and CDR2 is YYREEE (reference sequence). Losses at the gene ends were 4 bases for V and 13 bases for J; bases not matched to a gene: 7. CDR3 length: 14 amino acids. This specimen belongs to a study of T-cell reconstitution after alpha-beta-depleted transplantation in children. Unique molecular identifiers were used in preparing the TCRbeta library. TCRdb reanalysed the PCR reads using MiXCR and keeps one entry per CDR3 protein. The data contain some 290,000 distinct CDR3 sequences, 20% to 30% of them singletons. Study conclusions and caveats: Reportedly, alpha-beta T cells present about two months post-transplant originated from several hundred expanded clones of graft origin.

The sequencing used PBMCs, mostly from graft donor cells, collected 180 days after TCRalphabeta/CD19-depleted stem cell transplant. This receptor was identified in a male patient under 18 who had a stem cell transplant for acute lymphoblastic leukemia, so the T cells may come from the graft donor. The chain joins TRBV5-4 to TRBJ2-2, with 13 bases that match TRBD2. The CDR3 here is CASSTSGRARRLFF. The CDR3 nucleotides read TGTGCCAGCAGCACTAGCGGGAGGGCCAGGCGGCTGTTTTTT.